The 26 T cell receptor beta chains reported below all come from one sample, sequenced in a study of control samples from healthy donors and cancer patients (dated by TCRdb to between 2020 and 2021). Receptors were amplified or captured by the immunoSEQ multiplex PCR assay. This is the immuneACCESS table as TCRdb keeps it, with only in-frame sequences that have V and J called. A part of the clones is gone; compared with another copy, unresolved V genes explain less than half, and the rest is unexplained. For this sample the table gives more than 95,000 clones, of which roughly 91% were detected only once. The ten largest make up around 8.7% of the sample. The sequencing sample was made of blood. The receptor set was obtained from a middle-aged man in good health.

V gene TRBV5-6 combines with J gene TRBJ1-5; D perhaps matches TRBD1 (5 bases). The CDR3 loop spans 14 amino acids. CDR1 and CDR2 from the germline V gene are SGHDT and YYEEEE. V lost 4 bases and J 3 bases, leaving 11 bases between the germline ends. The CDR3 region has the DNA TGTGCCAGCAGCCCAGGGTGGGTCAATCAGCCCCAGCATTTT. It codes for CASSPGWVNQPQHF.

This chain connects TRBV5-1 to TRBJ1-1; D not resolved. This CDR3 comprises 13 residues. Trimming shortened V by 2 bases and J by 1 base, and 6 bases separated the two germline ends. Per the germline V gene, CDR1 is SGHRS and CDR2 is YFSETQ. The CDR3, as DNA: TGCGCCAGCAGCTTACAGACGAACACTGAAGCTTTCTTT. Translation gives CASSLQTNTEAFF.

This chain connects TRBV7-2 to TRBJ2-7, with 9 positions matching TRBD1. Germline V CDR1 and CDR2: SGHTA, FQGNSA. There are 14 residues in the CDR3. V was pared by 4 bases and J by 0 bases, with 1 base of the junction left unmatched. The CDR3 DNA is TGTGCCAGCAGCTGGGACAGGGCCTCCTACGAGCAGTACTTC. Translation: CASSWDRASYEQYF.

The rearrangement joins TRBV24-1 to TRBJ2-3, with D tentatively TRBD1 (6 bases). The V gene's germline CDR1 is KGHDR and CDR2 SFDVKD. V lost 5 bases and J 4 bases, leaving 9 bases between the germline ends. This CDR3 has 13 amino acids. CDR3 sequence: CATSGGRPDTQYF. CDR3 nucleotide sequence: TGTGCCACCAGTGGGGGGCGGCCAGATACGCAGTATTTT.

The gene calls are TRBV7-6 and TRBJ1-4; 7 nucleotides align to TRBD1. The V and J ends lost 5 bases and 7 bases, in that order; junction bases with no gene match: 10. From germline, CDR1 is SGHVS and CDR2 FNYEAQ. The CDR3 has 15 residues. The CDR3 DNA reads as TGTGCCAGCAGCGTAACAGGGGCAAGGGGTGAAAAACTGTTTTTT. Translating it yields CASSVTGARGEKLFF. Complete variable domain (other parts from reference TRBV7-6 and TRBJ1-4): GAGVSQSPRYKVTKRGQDVALRCDPISGHVSLYWYRQALGQGPEFLTYFNYEAQQDKSGLPNDRFSAERPEGSISTLTIQRTEQRDSAMYRCASSVTGARGEKLFFGSGTQLSVL.

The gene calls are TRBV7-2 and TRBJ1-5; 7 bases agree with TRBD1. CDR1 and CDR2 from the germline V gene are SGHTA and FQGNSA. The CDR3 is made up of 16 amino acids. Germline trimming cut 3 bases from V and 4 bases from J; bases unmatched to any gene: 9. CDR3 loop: CASSLGYRGGNQPQHF. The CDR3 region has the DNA TGTGCCAGCAGCTTGGGGTACAGGGGCGGTAATCAGCCCCAGCATTTT.

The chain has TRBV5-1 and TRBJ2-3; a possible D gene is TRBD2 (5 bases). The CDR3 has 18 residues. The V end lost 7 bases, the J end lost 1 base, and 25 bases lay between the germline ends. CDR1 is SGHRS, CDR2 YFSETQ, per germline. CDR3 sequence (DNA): TGCGCCAGCTCTTTTTTCGGCCAGTTTGACGGGGGCACAGATACGCAGTATTTT. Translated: CASSFFGQFDGGTDTQYF.

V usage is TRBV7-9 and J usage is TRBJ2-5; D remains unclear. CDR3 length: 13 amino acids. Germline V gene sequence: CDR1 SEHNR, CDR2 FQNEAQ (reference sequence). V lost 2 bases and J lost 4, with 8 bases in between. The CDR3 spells CASSLRGIETQYF. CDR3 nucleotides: TGTGCCAGCAGCTTACGAGGAATAGAGACCCAGTACTTC.

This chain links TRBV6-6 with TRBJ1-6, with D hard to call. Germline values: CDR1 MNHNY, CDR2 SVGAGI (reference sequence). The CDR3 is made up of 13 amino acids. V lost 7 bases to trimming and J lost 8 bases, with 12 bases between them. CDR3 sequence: CASIRERDSPLHF. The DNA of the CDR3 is TGTGCCAGCATAAGAGAGAGAGATTCACCCCTCCACTTT.

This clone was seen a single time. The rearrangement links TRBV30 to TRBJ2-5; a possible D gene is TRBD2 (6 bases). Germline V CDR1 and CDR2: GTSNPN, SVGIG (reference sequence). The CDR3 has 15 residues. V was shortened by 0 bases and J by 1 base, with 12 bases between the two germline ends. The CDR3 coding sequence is TGTGCCTGGAGTGTAGGAGGGATCGGCCAAGAGACCCAGTACTTC. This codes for CAWSVGGIGQETQYF.

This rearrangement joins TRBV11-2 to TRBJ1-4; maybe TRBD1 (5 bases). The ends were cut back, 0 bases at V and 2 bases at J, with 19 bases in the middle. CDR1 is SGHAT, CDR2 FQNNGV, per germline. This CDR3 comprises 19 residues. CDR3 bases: TGTGCCAGCAGCTTAGATCTTAGGGGCGGATCGGTGACTAATGAAAAACTGTTTTTT. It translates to CASSLDLRGGSVTNEKLFF. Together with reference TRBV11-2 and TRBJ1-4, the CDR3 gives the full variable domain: EAGVAQSPRYKIIEKRQSVAFWCNPISGHATLYWYQQILGQGPKLLIQFQNNGVVDDSQLPKDRFSAERLKGVDSTLKIQPAKLEDSAVYLCASSLDLRGGSVTNEKLFFGSGTQLSVL.

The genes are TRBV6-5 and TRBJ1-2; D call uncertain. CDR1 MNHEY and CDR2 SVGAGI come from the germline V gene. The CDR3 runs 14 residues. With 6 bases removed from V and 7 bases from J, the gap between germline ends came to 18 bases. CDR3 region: CASRSLSRVGGYTF. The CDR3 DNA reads TGTGCCAGCAGATCACTCTCCCGGGTGGGTGGCTACACCTTC.

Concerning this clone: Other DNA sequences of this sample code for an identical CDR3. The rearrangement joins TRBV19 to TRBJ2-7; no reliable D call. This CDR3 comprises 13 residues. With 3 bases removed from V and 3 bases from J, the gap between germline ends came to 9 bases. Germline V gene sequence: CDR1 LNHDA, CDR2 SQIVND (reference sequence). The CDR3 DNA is TGTGCCAGTAGTATCAAGGGTCTCTACGAGCAGTACTTC. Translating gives CASSIKGLYEQYF.

The CDR3 loop is CASSESRTEPQETQYF. As DNA, the CDR3 is TGTGCCAGCAGTGAGTCAAGGACAGAACCCCAAGAGACCCAGTACTTC. This sequence joins TRBV25-1 and TRBJ2-5; D possibly corresponds to TRBD1 (6 bases). Trimming took 3 bases from V and 1 from J, leaving 15 bases between them. Germline CDR1 is MGHDK and CDR2 is SYGVNS. The CDR3 spans 16 residues.

The CDR3 nucleotides read TGTGCCTCAATGAGACCTAAGTACCAAGAGACCCAGTACTTC. Amino acids: CASMRPKYQETQYF. The gene calls are TRBV7-8 and TRBJ2-5, with D unclear. Trimming left V 11 bases short and J 0 bases short, with 16 bases between. Germline CDR1 SGHVS, CDR2 FQNEAQ. CDR3 length: 14 amino acids.

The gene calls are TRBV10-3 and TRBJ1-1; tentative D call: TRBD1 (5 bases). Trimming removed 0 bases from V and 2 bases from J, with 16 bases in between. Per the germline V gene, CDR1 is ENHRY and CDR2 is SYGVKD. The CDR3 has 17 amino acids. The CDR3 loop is CAISESLGQRGNTEAFF. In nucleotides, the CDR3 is TGTGCCATCAGTGAGTCGTTAGGACAAAGGGGAAACACTGAAGCTTTCTTT.

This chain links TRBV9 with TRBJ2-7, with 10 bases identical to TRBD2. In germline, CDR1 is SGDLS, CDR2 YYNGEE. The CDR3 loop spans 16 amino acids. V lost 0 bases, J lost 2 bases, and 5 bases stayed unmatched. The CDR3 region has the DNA TGTGCCAGCAGCGTAGGGGGTAGCGGGGGGCCCTACGAGCAGTACTTC. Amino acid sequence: CASSVGGSGGPYEQYF. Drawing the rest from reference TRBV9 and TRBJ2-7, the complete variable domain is DSGVTQTPKHLITATGQRVTLRCSPRSGDLSVYWYQQSLDQGLQFLIQYYNGEERAKGNILERFSAQQFPDLHSELNLSSLELGDSALYFCASSVGGSGGPYEQYFGPGTRLTVT.

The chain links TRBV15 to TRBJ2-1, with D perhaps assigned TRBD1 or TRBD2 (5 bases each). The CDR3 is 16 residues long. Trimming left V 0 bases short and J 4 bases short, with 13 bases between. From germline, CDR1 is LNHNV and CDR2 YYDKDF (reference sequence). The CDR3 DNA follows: TGTGCCACCAGCAGAGATTGGGGACGCGAATACAATGAGCAGTTCTTC. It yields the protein CATSRDWGREYNEQFF.

CDR3 amino acids: CAWVSPGRDNYGYTF. The DNA for the CDR3 is TGTGCCTGGGTGAGTCCGGGACGGGACAACTATGGCTACACCTTC. V usage is TRBV30 and J usage is TRBJ1-2; tentative D call: TRBD1 (5 bases). This CDR3 has 15 amino acids. V was trimmed by 5 bases and J by 2 bases, leaving 18 bases between them. CDR1 GTSNPN and CDR2 SVGIG come from the germline V gene (reference sequence).

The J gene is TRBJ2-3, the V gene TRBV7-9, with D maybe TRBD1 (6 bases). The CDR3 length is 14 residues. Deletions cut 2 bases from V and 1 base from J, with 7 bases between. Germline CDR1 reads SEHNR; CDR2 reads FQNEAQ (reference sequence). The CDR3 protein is CASSLSGGTDTQYF. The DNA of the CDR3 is TGTGCCAGCAGCTTATCAGGGGGCACAGATACGCAGTATTTT.

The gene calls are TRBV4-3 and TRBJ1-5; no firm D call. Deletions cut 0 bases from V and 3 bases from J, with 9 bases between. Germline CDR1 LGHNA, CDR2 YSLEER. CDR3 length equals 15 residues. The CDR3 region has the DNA TGCGCCAGCAGCCAAGAAGGCACGATCAATCAGCCCCAGCATTTT. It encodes CASSQEGTINQPQHF.

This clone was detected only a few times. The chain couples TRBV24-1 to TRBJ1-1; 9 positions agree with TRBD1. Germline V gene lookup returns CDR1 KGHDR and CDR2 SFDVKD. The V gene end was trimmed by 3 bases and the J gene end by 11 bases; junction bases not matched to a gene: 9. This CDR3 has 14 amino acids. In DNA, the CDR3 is TGTGCCACCAGTGATAACAGGGGGCGGGGGGTTGCTTTCTTT. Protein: CATSDNRGRGVAFF.

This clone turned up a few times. The CDR3: CASSQDPRGRNTEAFF. CDR3 sequence (DNA): TGTGCCAGCAGCCAAGACCCCAGGGGTCGGAACACTGAAGCTTTCTTT. The J gene is TRBJ1-1, the V gene TRBV4-2; D perhaps matches TRBD1 (6 bases). Trimming removed 0 bases from V and 1 base from J, with 12 bases in between. From germline, CDR1 is LGHNA and CDR2 YNFKEQ. There are 16 residues in the CDR3.

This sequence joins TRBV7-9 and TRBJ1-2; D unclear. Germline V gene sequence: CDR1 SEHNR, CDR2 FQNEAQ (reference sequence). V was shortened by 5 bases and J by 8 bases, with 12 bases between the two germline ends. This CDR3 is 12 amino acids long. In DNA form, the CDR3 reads TGTGCCAGCAGCCGTCATGAAAAAGGCTACACCTTC. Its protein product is CASSRHEKGYTF.

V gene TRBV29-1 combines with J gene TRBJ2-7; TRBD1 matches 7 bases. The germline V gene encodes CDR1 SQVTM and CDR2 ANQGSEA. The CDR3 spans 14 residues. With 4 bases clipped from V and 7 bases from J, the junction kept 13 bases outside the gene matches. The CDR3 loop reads CSVVSHRGSGEQYF. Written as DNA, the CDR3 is TGCAGCGTTGTGAGTCACAGGGGATCTGGGGAGCAGTACTTC.

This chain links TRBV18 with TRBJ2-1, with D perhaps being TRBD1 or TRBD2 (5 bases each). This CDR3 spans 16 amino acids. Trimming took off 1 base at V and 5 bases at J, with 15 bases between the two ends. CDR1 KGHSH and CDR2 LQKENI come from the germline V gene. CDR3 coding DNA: TGTGCCAGCTCACCACTGGGACCAATACGTCACAATGAGCAGTTCTTC. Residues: CASSPLGPIRHNEQFF.